Sequencing of this TCR beta chain was carried out in a study of blood T cell repertoires in COVID-19. Study-wide context: PBMCs, B-cell-depleted T cells, or T cells provided the cDNA or gDNA that made up the material.

The assay was immunoSEQ multiplex PCR, and TCRdb's table has in-frame clones only and misses some. The sample carries roughly 40,000 clones, about 76% recorded once. There are 17 residues in the CDR3. V lost 5 bases to trimming and J lost 7 bases, with 23 bases between them. The germline gives CDR1 MNHNY, CDR2 SVGAGI (reference sequence). The sequence came from a man between 65 and 85 years old with active or convalescent COVID-19. Sequencing was done on a sample of peripheral blood. The V call is TRBV6-6, the J call TRBJ1-4, with TRBD1 as a possible D gene (6 bases). DNA of the CDR3: TGTGCCAGCAGTCTAGGGGCTTTAGGGGGAAGGAGTGAAAAACTGTTTTTT. Protein sequence: CASSLGALGGRSEKLFF.